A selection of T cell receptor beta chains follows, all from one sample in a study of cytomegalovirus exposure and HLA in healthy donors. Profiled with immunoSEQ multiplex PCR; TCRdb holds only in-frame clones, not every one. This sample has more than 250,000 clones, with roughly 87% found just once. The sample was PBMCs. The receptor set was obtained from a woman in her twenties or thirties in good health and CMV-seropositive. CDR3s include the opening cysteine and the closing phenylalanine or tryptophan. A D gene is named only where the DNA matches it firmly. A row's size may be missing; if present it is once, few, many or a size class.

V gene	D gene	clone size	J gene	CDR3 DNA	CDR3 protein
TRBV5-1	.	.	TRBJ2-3	TGCGCCAGCAGCTTGGCGACGGGAGTCACAGATACGCAGTATTTT	CASSLATGVTDTQYF
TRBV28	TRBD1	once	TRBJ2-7	TGTGCCAGCAGTTCTCGGACAGGGGGAGGCTACGAGCAGTACTTC	CASSSRTGGGYEQYF
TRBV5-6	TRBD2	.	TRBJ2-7	TGTGCCAGCAGATCTCGGGGAGGGGCGGTGTACGAGCAGTACTTC	CASRSRGGAVYEQYF
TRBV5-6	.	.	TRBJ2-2	TGTGCCAGCAGCTTGGGCGGAGAGACGAACACCGGGGAGCTGTTTTTT	CASSLGGETNTGELFF
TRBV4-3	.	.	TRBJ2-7	TGCGCCAGCAGCCAAGTCCTTAGGGGCTCCTACGAGCAGTACTTC	CASSQVLRGSYEQYF
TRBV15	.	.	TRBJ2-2	TGTGCCTGTCAAACAGGGGACTTCACCGGGGAGCTGTTTTTT	CACQTGDFTGELFF
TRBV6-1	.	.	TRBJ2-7	TGTGCCAGCAGTGAGGCAGTGAATCTATACGAGCAGTACTTC	CASSEAVNLYEQYF
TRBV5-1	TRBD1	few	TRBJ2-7	TGCGCCAGCAGCTTGGGGGACAGCTGGCTGTACTTC	CASSLGDSWLYF
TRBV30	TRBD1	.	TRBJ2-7	TGTGCCTGGAGTGTAAGATGGGACAGCTACGAGCAGTACTTC	CAWSVRWDSYEQYF
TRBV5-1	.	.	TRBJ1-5	TGCGCCAGCAGCTTGGACAGGGCTAGCAATCAGCCCCAGCATTTT	CASSLDRASNQPQHF
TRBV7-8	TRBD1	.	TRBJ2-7	TGTGCCAGCAGCGATCCCGGGACAGGGACCCACGAGCAGTACTTC	CASSDPGTGTHEQYF
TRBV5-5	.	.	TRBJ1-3	TGTGCCAGCAGCTTAGGGTTCACCTCTGGAAACACCATATATTTT	CASSLGFTSGNTIYF
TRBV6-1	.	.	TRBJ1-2	TGTGCCAGCAGTGAAGCCGACGGCGCCTATGGCTACACCTTC	CASSEADGAYGYTF
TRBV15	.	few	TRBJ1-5	TGTGCCACCAGCCCCGGGGGACGGGATCAGCCCCAGCATTTT	CATSPGGRDQPQHF
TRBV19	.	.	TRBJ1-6	TGTGCCAGTAGTATAGATGGGACACTAAATAATTCACCCCTCCACTTT	CASSIDGTLNNSPLHF
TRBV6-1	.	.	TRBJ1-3	TGTGCCAGCAGACGGCCGAACTCTGGAAACACCATATATTTT	CASRRPNSGNTIYF
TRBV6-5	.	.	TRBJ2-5	TGTGCCAGCAGTTACGACAGAGAAGAGACCCAGTACTTC	CASSYDREETQYF
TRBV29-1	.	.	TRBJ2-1	TGCAGCGTTGAGGACTATCTGTTACGCCGGTACAATGAGCAGTTCTTC	CSVEDYLLRRYNEQFF
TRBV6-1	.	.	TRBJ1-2	TGTGCCAGCGAGGTAGGGACGCAGGGAGGCTACACCTTC	CASEVGTQGGYTF
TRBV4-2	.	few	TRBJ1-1	TGTGCCAGCAGCCAAACTACGGAACATCAGAACACTGAAGCTTTCTTT	CASSQTTEHQNTEAFF
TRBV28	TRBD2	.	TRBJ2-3	TGTGCCAGCAGTCCGAAGCGGGAGGTCCTGGCCAAGAGCACAGATACGCAGTATTTT	CASSPKREVLAKSTDTQYF
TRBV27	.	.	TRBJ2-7	TGTGCCAGCAAACAGGGTCGGTACGAGCAGTACTTC	CASKQGRYEQYF
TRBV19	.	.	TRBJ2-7	TGTGCCAGTAGTATAGGGGAATTCTACGAGCAGTACTTC	CASSIGEFYEQYF
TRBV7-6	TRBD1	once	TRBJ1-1	TGTGCCAGCAGCTTAGGGACAGGGTGGGGGAACACTGAAGCTTTCTTT	CASSLGTGWGNTEAFF
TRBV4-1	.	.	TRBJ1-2	TGCGCCAGCAGCCAAGAGGCCAGGGTGCGGGGCTACACCTTC	CASSQEARVRGYTF
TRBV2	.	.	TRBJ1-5	TGTGCCAGCAGGATCAACAGCAATCAGCCCCAGCATTTT	CASRINSNQPQHF
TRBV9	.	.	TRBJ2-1	TGTGCCAGCAGCGGGGGACTGAGCTCCTACAATGAGCAGTTCTTC	CASSGGLSSYNEQFF
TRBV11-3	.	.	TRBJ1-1	TGTGCCAGCAGCTTCCAGGGCGGGACTGAAGCTTTCTTT	CASSFQGGTEAFF